Sequencing of this T cell receptor beta chain was carried out in a study of CD8+ T cells in alopecia areata. The junction had 4 bases not matched to a gene; V was cut back by 6 bases and J by 6 bases. Per germline, CDR1 SNHLY and CDR2 FYNNEI. The CDR3 contains 13 residues. Specified treatment: oral pan-JAK inhibitor, 5-10 mg twice daily. Extraction and reverse transcription of RNA yielded cDNA as the sequencing template. Only in-frame clones appear in the TCRdb table, and some are missing; sequencing was by immunoSEQ multiplex PCR. This table holds 95,000 to 110,000 clones, over 80% found once. The table lists this clone with a count of one.

The rearrangement uses TRBV2 and TRBJ2-1; 8 bases are shared with TRBD2. The source material was CD8+ T cells sorted from blood, sampled at week 24, from a patient treated with tofacitinib. The receptor was isolated from a human donor with alopecia areata. CDR3 DNA sequence: TGTGCCAGCAGATTAGCGGGGCGCAATGAGCAGTTCTTC. Its translation: CASRLAGRNEQFF.